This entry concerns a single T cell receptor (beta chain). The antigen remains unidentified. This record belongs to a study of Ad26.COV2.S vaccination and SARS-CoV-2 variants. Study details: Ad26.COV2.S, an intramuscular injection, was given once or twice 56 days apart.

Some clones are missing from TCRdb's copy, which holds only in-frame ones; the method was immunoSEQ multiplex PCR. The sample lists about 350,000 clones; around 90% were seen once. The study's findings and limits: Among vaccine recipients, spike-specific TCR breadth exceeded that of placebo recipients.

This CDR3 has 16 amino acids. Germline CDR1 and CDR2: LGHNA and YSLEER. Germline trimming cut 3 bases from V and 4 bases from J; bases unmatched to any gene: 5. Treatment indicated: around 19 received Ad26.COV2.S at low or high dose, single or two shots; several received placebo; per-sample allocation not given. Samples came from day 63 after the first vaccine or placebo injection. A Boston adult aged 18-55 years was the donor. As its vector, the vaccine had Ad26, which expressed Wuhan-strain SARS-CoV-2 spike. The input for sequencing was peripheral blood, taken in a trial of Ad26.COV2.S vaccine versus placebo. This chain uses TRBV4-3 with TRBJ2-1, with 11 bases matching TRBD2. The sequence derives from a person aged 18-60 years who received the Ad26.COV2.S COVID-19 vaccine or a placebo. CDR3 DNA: TGCGCCAGCAGCCAGATAGCGGGAGGGGTATACAATGAGCAGTTCTTC. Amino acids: CASSQIAGGVYNEQFF.